Following are 17 T cell receptor beta chains from one sample sequenced in a study of blood T cells in healthy people across ages. Together with a sample-barcoded 5' primer, a J-beta primer mix was included in a second PCR lasting about 7 to 11 cycles. TCRdb re-called the 5' RACE reads through MiXCR, storing one row per CDR3 protein. The profile shows 1.2 million to 1.5 million distinct CDR3 sequences, almost 60% of them singletons. Material: blood. These receptors were collected from a man aged 18 to 35 in good health.

The chain combines TRBV11-2 with TRBJ1-2, with a possible D match to TRBD1 (5 bases). Germline V gene lookup returns CDR1 SGHAT and CDR2 FQNNGV. This CDR3 region has 13 residues. Trimming stripped 1 base from V and 10 bases from J, with 13 bases between. For the CDR3, the DNA is TGTGCCAGCAGCTTAGTGGGACCCCTGGACTACACCTTC. Protein: CASSLVGPLDYTF.

This clonotype was counted only a few times. The J gene is TRBJ2-1, the V gene TRBV13; TRBD1 agrees at 7 bases. The J call may be incorrect, as the DNA end agrees better with TRBJ2-7. The germline V gene encodes CDR1 PRHDT and CDR2 FYEKMQ (reference sequence). The CDR3 is 16 residues long. The CDR3 protein is CASSFGIGGSYNEQYF. CDR3 DNA sequence: TGTGCCAGCAGCTTCGGGATAGGGGGCTCCTACAATGAGCAGTACTTC.

This clonotype was detected a few times. J is TRBJ1-4 and V is TRBV7-6; D possibly corresponds to TRBD1 (6 bases). This CDR3 is built from 18 residues. CDR1 and CDR2 (germline): SGHVS, FNYEAQ. The germline V and J ends were trimmed by 0 bases and 7 bases, with 21 bases remaining between them. This CDR3 is CASSLAYSTGPSIEKLFF. As DNA, the CDR3 is TGTGCCAGCAGCTTAGCCTACAGTACAGGGCCCTCAATTGAAAAACTGTTTTTT.

This chain joins TRBV15 and TRBJ2-5; no reliable D call. Trimming left V 0 bases short and J 5 bases short, with 7 bases between. This CDR3 is built from 13 residues. CDR1 and CDR2 (germline): LNHNV, YYDKDF (reference sequence). The CDR3 sequence is CATSREVRETQYF. The CDR3 DNA is TGTGCCACCAGCAGAGAGGTTCGGGAGACCCAGTACTTC.

The chain couples TRBV7-6 to TRBJ2-7, with 10 bases identical to TRBD2. Unmatched junction bases numbered 15, after V lost 0 bases and J lost 7 bases. The CDR3 extends over 18 amino acids. Germline values: CDR1 SGHVS, CDR2 FNYEAQ. The CDR3 sequence is CASSLAIYRTSGLNEQYF. In DNA, the CDR3 is TGTGCCAGCAGCTTAGCCATATATCGGACTAGCGGTCTTAATGAGCAGTACTTC.

The chain links TRBV14 to TRBJ2-7; D is possibly TRBD1 or TRBD2 (6 bases each). CDR1 and CDR2 (germline): SGHDN, FVKESK. V lost 0 bases and J lost 0, with 15 bases in between. CDR3 size: 17 residues. The CDR3 sequence is CASSQDALGGLSYEQYF. For the CDR3, the DNA is TGTGCCAGCAGCCAAGACGCCCTCGGGGGCCTCTCCTACGAGCAGTACTTC. The variable domain in full, completed from reference TRBV14 and TRBJ2-7, reads EAGVTQFPSHSVIEKGQTVTLRCDPISGHDNLYWYRRVMGKEIKFLLHFVKESKQDESGMPNNRFLAERTGGTYSTLKVQPAELEDSGVYFCASSQDALGGLSYEQYFGPGTRLTVT.

The V and J genes are TRBV10-3 and TRBJ1-1; tentatively, D is TRBD1 (6 bases). Germline lookup yields CDR1 ENHRY and CDR2 SYGVKD. The CDR3 is made up of 14 amino acids. Deletions cut 8 bases from V and 1 base from J, with 14 bases between. CDR3: CAIGGRGGNTEAFF. In nucleotides, the CDR3 is TGTGCCATCGGGGGCAGGGGTGGGAACACTGAAGCTTTCTTT.

This clonotype has only a few counts. The CDR3 loop is CASSEARGASYEQYF. In DNA form, the CDR3 reads TGTGCCAGCAGTGAAGCGCGTGGGGCCTCCTACGAGCAGTACTTC. The rearrangement links TRBV2 to TRBJ2-7; tentatively, D is TRBD1 (5 bases). Germline V lookup: CDR1 SNHLY, CDR2 FYNNEI. The CDR3 sequence is 15 residues long. V dropped 0 bases and J dropped 0 bases, with 9 bases sitting between them.

The chain couples TRBV10-3 to TRBJ2-7; D remains ambiguous. V lost 5 bases and J lost 3, with 8 bases in between. This CDR3 has 12 residues. The germline V gene has CDR1 ENHRY and CDR2 SYGVKD. This chain's CDR3 is CAISNADYEQYF. CDR3 sequence (DNA): TGTGCCATCAGTAACGCCGACTACGAGCAGTACTTC.

V usage is TRBV7-8 and J usage is TRBJ2-2; 9 bases align to TRBD2. Trimming took 5 bases from V and 2 from J; bases not matched to a gene: 6. The germline CDR1 and CDR2 sequences are SGHVS and FQNEAQ. The CDR3 runs to 16 residues. The CDR3, as DNA: TGTGCCAGCAGCCCGACAGCGGGGGGTAACACCGGGGAGCTGTTTTTT. This translates into CASSPTAGGNTGELFF.

With regard to this clonotype: This sequence may be a read error, since a much larger clone differs from it by one base. This CDR3 reads CASSKIRVAGNEQYF. The DNA for the CDR3 is TGTGCCAGCAGCAAAATCCGGGTCGCAGGCAATGAGCAGTACTTC. The chain combines TRBV7-2 with TRBJ2-5; no firm D call. Germline CDR1 and CDR2: SGHTA and FQGNSA. This CDR3 has 15 residues. The V gene lost 5 bases and the J gene lost 11 bases, with 24 bases spanning the gap. The whole variable domain, filled in from reference TRBV7-2 and TRBJ2-5, reads GAGVSQSPSNKVTEKGKDVELRCDPISGHTALYWYRQSLGQGLEFLIYFQGNSAPDKSGLPSDRFSAERTGGSVSTLTIQRTQQEDSAVYLCASSKIRVAGNEQYFGPGTRLLVL.

This clonotype was counted only a few times. The chain carries TRBV28 and TRBJ1-6, with D perhaps matching TRBD1 (5 bases). The V and J ends lost 6 bases and 7 bases respectively, with 13 bases between them. The CDR3 extends over 14 amino acids. Per the germline V gene, CDR1 is MDHEN and CDR2 is SYDVKM. The DNA for the CDR3 is TGTGCCAGCAGCCAGGGAGGGGACAATTCACCCCTCCACTTT. Its translation: CASSQGGDNSPLHF.

The sample holds a few counts of this clonotype. This rearrangement joins TRBV21-1 to TRBJ2-7. TRBV21-1 is assigned pseudogene status. This CDR3 is built from 15 residues. CDR3 loop: CASSEAWYRTYEQYF. Written as DNA, the CDR3 is TGTGCCAGCAGCGAGGCGTGGTATAGAACCTACGAGCAGTACTTC.

This sequence joins TRBV20-1 and TRBJ2-3; D gene uncertain. Per the germline V gene, CDR1 is DFQATT and CDR2 is SNEGSKA (reference sequence). V shed 0 bases and J shed 5 bases, with 9 bases lying between them. The CDR3 runs 13 residues. The CDR3 DNA follows: TGCAGTGCTAGAGACCTGTTCGGAGATACGCAGTATTTT. Translating gives CSARDLFGDTQYF.

This clonotype was seen a few times. The chain has TRBV4-1 and TRBJ2-1; D uncertain. The CDR3 sequence is 16 residues long. CDR1 MGHRA and CDR2 YSYEKL come from the germline V gene. The V end lost 1 base, the J end lost 5 bases, and 15 bases lay between the germline ends. For the CDR3, the DNA is TGCGCCAGCAGCCAAGGAGGTCAGAGGATAAACAATGAGCAGTTCTTC. Translated, it gives CASSQGGQRINNEQFF.

This clonotype has a single count. The rearrangement uses TRBV28 and TRBJ1-2; D unclear. The CDR3 extends over 14 amino acids. The V end was cut by 5 bases, the J end by 3 bases, with 13 bases between. Germline CDR1 is MDHEN and CDR2 is SYDVKM. Here the CDR3 DNA reads TGTGCCAGCAGTCTGGGCCAAACCTACTATGGCTACACCTTC. It codes for CASSLGQTYYGYTF.

V gene TRBV6-5 combines with J gene TRBJ2-4; D not certain. Germline values: CDR1 MNHEY, CDR2 SVGAGI. The CDR3 sequence is 15 residues long. Deletions cut 5 bases from V and 0 bases from J, with 11 bases between. In nucleotides, the CDR3 is TGTGCCAGCAGTGCGGATCTTCTAGCCAAAAACATTCAGTACTTC. Its protein is CASSADLLAKNIQYF.